Presented here are 24 T cell receptor beta chains from one specimen sequenced in a study of shared clonotypes between healthy human individuals. The method was immunoSEQ multiplex PCR; TCRdb's version includes in-frame clones alone and lacks a portion of them. The data contain millions of clones, roughly nine tenths of them singletons. Sequencing was carried out using naive CD4+ T cells sorted from blood. Noted subset: CD45RA+ positively selected. The receptors stem from a man younger than 35 in good health.

The gene calls are TRBV5-4 and TRBJ2-7, with 8 positions matching TRBD1. Germline CDR1 SGHNT, CDR2 YYREEE (reference sequence). CDR3 size: 13 residues. Trimming at V came to 10 bases and at J to 5 bases, leaving 11 bases not matched to a gene. The CDR3 protein is CASSGRGLNEQYF. Written as DNA, the CDR3 is TGTGCCTCCTCCGGCAGGGGGCTCAACGAGCAGTACTTC.

This clone was counted once. This chain connects TRBV6-5 to TRBJ2-3; the match to TRBD2 covers 7 bases. The CDR3 totals 14 residues. J was trimmed by 4 bases and V by 2 bases; bases with no gene match: 3. Per germline, CDR1 MNHEY and CDR2 SVGAGI. The CDR3 bases are TGTGCCAGCAGTTACGTCGCGGGGGCAGATACGCAGTATTTT. It codes for CASSYVAGADTQYF.

This chain links TRBV28 with TRBJ2-1; 8 bases are shared with TRBD1. The CDR3 runs to 15 residues. V dropped 5 bases and J dropped 6; count of bases not matched to a gene: 9. CDR1 MDHEN and CDR2 SYDVKM come from the germline V gene. The CDR3 nucleotides are TGTGCCAGCAGTGGGGTTCGGGACAGGAGCAATGAGCAGTTCTTC. It is translated as CASSGVRDRSNEQFF.

Note on this clone: This same CDR3 is encoded by further DNA sequences in the sample. The genes are TRBV6-6 and TRBJ1-1, with D unresolved. The germline V gene encodes CDR1 MNHNY and CDR2 SVGAGI (reference sequence). Trimming pared 0 bases from V and 1 base from J, leaving 9 bases between. The CDR3 extends over 15 amino acids. CDR3 coding DNA: TGTGCCAGCAGTTACTCGAAAGCAGGGAACACTGAAGCTTTCTTT. It is translated as CASSYSKAGNTEAFF.

On this clone itself: This sample includes further DNA sequences coding for the same CDR3. The chain recombines TRBV11-2 with TRBJ2-2; D uncertain. The germline V gene encodes CDR1 SGHAT and CDR2 FQNNGV. This CDR3 contains 15 residues. V was shortened by 1 base and J by 0 bases, with 6 bases between the two germline ends. The CDR3: CASSLGGTNTGELFF. In DNA form, the CDR3 reads TGTGCCAGCAGCTTAGGGGGAACGAACACCGGGGAGCTGTTTTTT. Full variable domain (remainder filled in from reference TRBV11-2 and TRBJ2-2): EAGVAQSPRYKIIEKRQSVAFWCNPISGHATLYWYQQILGQGPKLLIQFQNNGVVDDSQLPKDRFSAERLKGVDSTLKIQPAKLEDSAVYLCASSLGGTNTGELFFGEGSRLTVL.

The chain recombines TRBV14 with TRBJ2-5; 10 bases map to TRBD1. From germline, CDR1 is SGHDN and CDR2 FVKESK. The ends lost 3 bases at V and 5 bases at J; junction bases unmatched: 6. The CDR3 contains 15 residues. CDR3 sequence reads: CASSHLDRGLETQYF. The DNA of the CDR3 is TGTGCCAGCAGCCACCTAGACAGGGGGCTTGAGACCCAGTACTTC.

The chain is built from TRBV28 and TRBJ2-5; D is unclear. This CDR3 contains 14 residues. Germline V gene lookup returns CDR1 MDHEN and CDR2 SYDVKM. Trimming shortened V by 1 base and J by 0 bases, and 6 bases separated the two germline ends. The CDR3 region is CASSLFKHQETQYF. The CDR3 nucleotides are TGTGCCAGCAGTTTATTTAAACACCAAGAGACCCAGTACTTC.

Only one count was recorded for this clone. This chain joins TRBV27 and TRBJ2-7; unclear D gene. The CDR3 spans 14 residues. Germline V gene lookup returns CDR1 MNHEY and CDR2 SMNVEV (reference sequence). With 1 base removed from V and 5 bases from J, the gap between germline ends came to 12 bases. CDR3 nucleotide sequence: TGTGCCAGCAGTTTATGGGGTCGGGCAGACGAGCAGTACTTC. It is translated as CASSLWGRADEQYF.

The V gene is TRBV7-8, the J gene TRBJ2-7, with D perhaps TRBD1 (6 bases). Trimming shortened V by 5 bases and J by 2 bases, and 13 bases separated the two germline ends. From germline, CDR1 is SGHVS and CDR2 FQNEAQ. The CDR3 has 14 residues. CDR3 sequence reads: CASSGKTGPYEQYF. In DNA form, the CDR3 reads TGTGCCAGCAGCGGGAAGACAGGTCCCTACGAGCAGTACTTC.

The chain employs TRBV7-6 and TRBJ2-5; D is possibly TRBD2 (8 bases). Trimming removed 5 bases at V and 2 bases at J, with 18 bases between. CDR3 length: 16 residues. Germline CDR1 reads SGHVS; CDR2 reads FNYEAQ. CDR3 in amino acids: CASSLRQGLDQETQYF. For the CDR3, the DNA is TGTGCCAGCAGCCTAAGACAGGGACTAGATCAAGAGACCCAGTACTTC.

The chain carries TRBV5-4 and TRBJ2-7, with TRBD2 matching 8 bases. The CDR3 sequence is 12 residues long. With 4 bases clipped from V and 6 bases from J, the junction kept 3 bases outside the gene matches. The germline V gene encodes CDR1 SGHNT and CDR2 YYREEE (reference sequence). The CDR3 sequence: CASSTGLVEQYF. The CDR3 bases are TGTGCCAGCAGCACGGGACTAGTCGAGCAGTACTTC.

The gene calls are TRBV5-6 and TRBJ2-3; tentative D call: TRBD1 (5 bases). Germline V lookup: CDR1 SGHDT, CDR2 YYEEEE. CDR3 length equals 15 residues. V lost 7 bases, J lost 0 bases, and 15 bases lay in between. In DNA form, the CDR3 reads TGTGCCAGCTCCAAGAGGACAACTAGCACAGATACGCAGTATTTT. This encodes CASSKRTTSTDTQYF.

The genes are TRBV4-1 and TRBJ2-7; no reliable D call. CDR1 and CDR2 (germline): MGHRA, YSYEKL. This CDR3 is 14 amino acids long. Trimming pared 1 base from V and 3 bases from J, leaving 10 bases between. The CDR3 is CASSQAWQNYEQYF. CDR3 nucleotides: TGCGCCAGCAGCCAAGCATGGCAAAACTACGAGCAGTACTTC.

V gene TRBV7-2 combines with J gene TRBJ2-2, with no clear D. The CDR3 spans 15 residues. Trimming pared 4 bases from V and 4 bases from J, leaving 13 bases between. The germline V gene encodes CDR1 SGHTA and CDR2 FQGNSA. This CDR3 is CASSSSVEPTGELFF. The CDR3 DNA sequence: TGTGCCAGCAGCTCTAGTGTAGAGCCCACCGGGGAGCTGTTTTTT.

The chain recombines TRBV6-5 with TRBJ2-5, with TRBD2 matching 12 bases. The better agreement between TRBJ2-7 and the DNA end casts doubt on the J call. The CDR3 spans 13 residues. Germline CDR1 and CDR2: MNHEY and SVGAGI. DNA of the CDR3: TGTGCCAGCAGTAGGACTAGCGGGACCGAGCAGTACTTC. This codes for CASSRTSGTEQYF.

The V gene is TRBV6-5, the J gene TRBJ1-6; unclear D gene. Germline loops: CDR1 MNHEY, CDR2 SVGAGI. Trimming removed 7 bases from V and 5 bases from J, with 6 bases in between. CDR3 length: 12 residues. The CDR3 DNA reads as TGTGCCAGCACTGGGAATAATTCACCCCTCCACTTT. Translating gives CASTGNNSPLHF.

This chain links TRBV5-1 with TRBJ1-4, with a tentative D call TRBD1 (5 bases). V gave up 7 bases and J gave up 5 bases, with 15 bases separating them. The CDR3 contains 14 residues. Germline CDR1 reads SGHRS; CDR2 reads YFSETQ. The CDR3 region is CASDGQGRNEKLFF. The CDR3 region has the DNA TGCGCCAGCGACGGACAAGGGCGGAATGAAAAACTGTTTTTT.

This sequence joins TRBV9 and TRBJ2-7; D not certain. This CDR3 has 14 residues. Trimming removed 2 bases at V and 5 bases at J, with 14 bases between. Germline CDR1 reads SGDLS; CDR2 reads YYNGEE. In DNA form, the CDR3 reads TGTGCCAGCAGCGTCCTTGGTTCTTCGCACGAGCAGTACTTC. This codes for CASSVLGSSHEQYF.

The V gene is TRBV5-4, the J gene TRBJ2-3; D gene ambiguous. V lost 0 bases and J 2 bases, leaving 10 bases between the germline ends. Germline values: CDR1 SGHNT, CDR2 YYREEE (reference sequence). CDR3 length equals 15 residues. The CDR3 protein is CASSLDVSTTDTQYF. CDR3 DNA sequence: TGTGCCAGCAGCTTGGACGTTTCAACCACAGATACGCAGTATTTT.

V usage is TRBV19 and J usage is TRBJ2-7, with a weak D call TRBD1 (6 bases). Germline CDR1 and CDR2: LNHDA and SQIVND (reference sequence). The ends were cut back, 5 bases at V and 3 bases at J, with 17 bases in the middle. This CDR3 comprises 15 residues. Here the CDR3 DNA reads TGTGCCAGTAGTGTCCTCAGGGGACCCCTCTACGAGCAGTACTTC. This encodes CASSVLRGPLYEQYF.

This rearrangement joins TRBV4-1 to TRBJ1-4; unclear D gene. Germline V lookup: CDR1 MGHRA, CDR2 YSYEKL. The V end lost 1 base, the J end lost 3 bases, and 12 bases lay between the germline ends. The CDR3 spans 16 residues. The CDR3, as DNA: TGCGCCAGCAGCCAAGGGTCGCAGGCCCCTAATGAAAAACTGTTTTTT. This encodes CASSQGSQAPNEKLFF.

V is TRBV5-4 and J is TRBJ1-6; D is unclear. The CDR3 loop spans 13 amino acids. The V end lost 0 bases, the J end lost 9 bases, and 7 bases lay between the germline ends. Germline V gene lookup returns CDR1 SGHNT and CDR2 YYREEE (reference sequence). The CDR3 protein is CASSLDWASPLHF. The CDR3 DNA follows: TGTGCCAGCAGCTTGGATTGGGCTTCACCCCTCCACTTT.

The gene calls are TRBV2 and TRBJ1-4; tentatively, D is TRBD1 (5 bases). V dropped 4 bases and J dropped 5 bases, with 8 bases sitting between them. The CDR3 is 13 amino acids. Germline CDR1 and CDR2: SNHLY and FYNNEI. Here the CDR3 reads CASSVRENEKLFF. The CDR3 nucleotides are TGTGCCAGCAGTGTCAGGGAGAATGAAAAACTGTTTTTT.

This clone was picked up one time. The V gene is TRBV28, the J gene TRBJ1-5, with TRBD1 matching 10 bases. Germline lookup yields CDR1 MDHEN and CDR2 SYDVKM. The CDR3 runs to 15 residues. The trim removed 4 bases at V and 7 bases at J, leaving 7 bases unmatched. Here the CDR3 reads CASSSPGTGAQPQHF. The CDR3 bases are TGTGCCAGCAGTTCACCCGGGACAGGGGCGCAGCCCCAGCATTTT.